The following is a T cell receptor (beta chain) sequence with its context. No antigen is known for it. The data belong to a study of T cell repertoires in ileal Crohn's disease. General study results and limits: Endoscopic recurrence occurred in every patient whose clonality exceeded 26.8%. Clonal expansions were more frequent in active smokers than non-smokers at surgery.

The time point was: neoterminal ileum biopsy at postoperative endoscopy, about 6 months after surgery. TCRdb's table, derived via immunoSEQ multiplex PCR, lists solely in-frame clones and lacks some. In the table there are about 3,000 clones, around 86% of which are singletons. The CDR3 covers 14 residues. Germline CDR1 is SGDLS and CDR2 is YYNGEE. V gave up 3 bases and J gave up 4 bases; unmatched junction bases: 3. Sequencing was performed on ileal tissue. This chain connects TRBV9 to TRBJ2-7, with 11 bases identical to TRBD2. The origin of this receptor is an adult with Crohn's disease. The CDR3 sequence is CASSAGTSGYEQYF. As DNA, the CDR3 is TGTGCCAGCAGCGCCGGGACTAGCGGTTACGAGCAGTACTTC.